Each of the 22 T cell receptor beta chains below was sequenced from the same sample in a study of blood T cell repertoires in COVID-19. Assay used: immunoSEQ multiplex PCR; TCRdb lists only in-frame clones, some missing. Counted here are roughly 64,000 clones, roughly 90% occurring once; the ten biggest clones make up around a tenth. The sample taken for sequencing was peripheral blood. Every receptor here comes from a woman of 80 years or more with active COVID-19.

The genes are TRBV28 and TRBJ2-1; TRBD1 agrees at 9 bases. Per the germline V gene, CDR1 is MDHEN and CDR2 is SYDVKM. V trimming: 5 bases; J trimming: 6 bases; junction bases outside the gene matches: 8. The CDR3 totals 15 residues. The CDR3, as DNA: TGTGCCAGCAGTACCCGGGACAGGGTGGGCAATGAGCAGTTCTTC. Its translation: CASSTRDRVGNEQFF.

V is TRBV15 and J is TRBJ2-5; 10 bases match TRBD1. The CDR3 loop spans 13 amino acids. Germline V gives CDR1 LNHNV, CDR2 YYDKDF (reference sequence). V dropped 8 bases and J dropped 5; count of bases not matched to a gene: 5. CDR3 nucleotides: TGTGCCACCGCGACAGGGGGCGATGAGACCCAGTACTTC. Residues: CATATGGDETQYF.

V is TRBV6-5 and J is TRBJ2-7, with D maybe TRBD1 (5 bases). The CDR3 contains 11 residues. Trimming took off 6 bases at V and 13 bases at J, with 16 bases between the two ends. In germline, CDR1 is MNHEY, CDR2 SVGAGI. DNA for the CDR3: TGTGCCAGCAGCGCCGGACATGTCCCTTACGTC. It is translated as CASSAGHVPYV.

This chain connects TRBV21-1 to TRBJ1-1. TRBV21-1 is a pseudogene locus. The CDR3 runs 12 residues. Here the CDR3 reads CASSPYLMRGFF. CDR3 nucleotides: TGTGCCAGCAGCCCCTACCTAATGCGGGGTTTCTTT.

The chain joins TRBV2 to TRBJ2-7, with a weak D call TRBD1 (6 bases). The V and J ends lost 4 bases and 1 base respectively, with 11 bases between them. Germline values: CDR1 SNHLY, CDR2 FYNNEI. The CDR3 runs to 14 residues. This chain's CDR3 is CASSVGAGSYEQYF. The CDR3 nucleotides read TGTGCCAGCAGTGTGGGGGCAGGTTCCTACGAGCAGTACTTC.

J is TRBJ2-5 and V is TRBV5-1, with a weak D call TRBD1 (6 bases). This CDR3 has 15 residues. With 2 bases removed from V and 4 bases from J, the gap between germline ends came to 15 bases. CDR1 SGHRS and CDR2 YFSETQ come from the germline V gene. The CDR3 here is CASSFDGLRGETQYF. The CDR3 DNA is TGCGCCAGCAGCTTCGACGGACTCAGGGGAGAGACCCAGTACTTC.

This clone was detected a few times. The rearrangement links TRBV24-1 to TRBJ2-6; D is possibly TRBD1 (5 bases). Germline V CDR1 and CDR2: KGHDR, SFDVKD. The CDR3 has 13 amino acids. V was clipped by 10 bases and J by 4 bases, with 10 bases between them. The CDR3 nucleotides are TGTGCCACACAGGCGTCCGGGGCCAACGTCCTGACTTTC. Translation gives CATQASGANVLTF.

The V call is TRBV5-6, the J call TRBJ1-1; 8 nucleotides agree with TRBD1. The germline gives CDR1 SGHDT, CDR2 YYEEEE. The ends lost 4 bases at V and 5 bases at J; junction bases unmatched: 7. The CDR3 spans 14 residues. This CDR3 is CASSRTGGGTEAFF. The CDR3 DNA follows: TGTGCCAGCAGCCGCACAGGGGGGGGAACTGAAGCTTTCTTT. Full variable domain (missing parts from reference TRBV5-6 and TRBJ1-1): DAGVTQSPTHLIKTRGQQVTLRCSPKSGHDTVSWYQQALGQGPQFIFQYYEEEERQRGNFPDRFSGHQFPNYSSELNVNALLLGDSALYLCASSRTGGGTEAFFGQGTRLTVV.

V gene TRBV3-1 (or the pseudogene TRBV3-2) combines with J gene TRBJ1-4, with D possibly being TRBD1 (5 bases). V dropped 4 bases and J dropped 2 bases, with 17 bases sitting between them. Germline V gives CDR1 LGHDT, CDR2 YNNKEL (reference sequence). There are 17 residues in the CDR3. CDR3 nucleotides: TGTGCCAGCAGCCCGTCCCAGGTCAGGGTTACTAATGAAAAACTGTTTTTT. This codes for CASSPSQVRVTNEKLFF.

The rearrangement links TRBV6-5 to TRBJ2-3; TRBD2 is a possible D gene (5 bases). Germline CDR1 reads MNHEY; CDR2 reads SVGAGI. CDR3 size: 13 residues. V lost 8 bases, J lost 4 bases, and 13 bases lay in between. The CDR3 here is CASGGQRADTQYF. As DNA, the CDR3 is TGTGCCAGCGGCGGCCAGAGGGCAGATACGCAGTATTTT.

The chain links TRBV27 to TRBJ2-3, with D possibly TRBD2 on 5 matching bases. Germline CDR1 and CDR2: MNHEY and SMNVEV (reference sequence). Trimming shortened V by 6 bases and J by 0 bases, and 13 bases separated the two germline ends. The CDR3 runs to 15 residues. CDR3 protein: CASSDGILSTDTQYF. The CDR3, as DNA: TGTGCCAGCAGCGACGGGATTCTAAGCACAGATACGCAGTATTTT.

The chain recombines TRBV30 with TRBJ2-7; 10 nucleotides line up with TRBD2. The CDR3 loop spans 17 amino acids. Trimming cost V 0 bases and J 5 bases; bases outside gene matches: 13. Per the germline V gene, CDR1 is GTSNPN and CDR2 is SVGIG (reference sequence). CDR3 sequence: CAWSVPSGRAIFDEQYF. As DNA, the CDR3 is TGTGCCTGGAGTGTACCCAGCGGGAGGGCCATCTTCGACGAGCAGTACTTC. The full variable domain, with the rest looked up from reference TRBV30 and TRBJ2-7, is SQTIHQWPATLVQPVGSPLSLECTVEGTSNPNLYWYRQAAGRGLQLLFYSVGIGQISSEVPQNLSASRPQDRQFILSSKKLLLSDSGFYLCAWSVPSGRAIFDEQYFGPGTRLTVT.

This rearrangement joins TRBV27 to TRBJ1-1; perhaps TRBD1 as D (5 bases). Deletions cut 0 bases from V and 3 bases from J, with 17 bases between. Germline V CDR1 and CDR2: MNHEY, SMNVEV (reference sequence). This CDR3 spans 17 amino acids. CDR3 in DNA: TGTGCCAGCAGTTTATCAGGCCCAGGGTTCCAAGACACTGAAGCTTTCTTT. As protein: CASSLSGPGFQDTEAFF.

The chain has TRBV28 and TRBJ2-5; 8 bases line up with TRBD2. The V gene's germline CDR1 is MDHEN and CDR2 SYDVKM. There are 14 residues in the CDR3. The V and J ends lost 5 bases and 1 base, in that order; junction bases with no gene match: 3. The CDR3 protein is CASSRGGTQETQYF. CDR3 nucleotide sequence: TGTGCCAGCAGTCGCGGGGGGACCCAAGAGACCCAGTACTTC.

This clone was picked up a small number of times. CDR3 in amino acids: CASRPTGSNTEAFF. Here the CDR3 DNA reads TGCGCCAGCAGGCCTACAGGGAGCAACACTGAAGCTTTCTTT. The J gene is TRBJ1-1, the V gene TRBV10-1; perhaps TRBD1 as D (6 bases). V was clipped by 6 bases and J by 2 bases, with 13 bases between them. The CDR3 has 14 amino acids. The germline gives CDR1 WNHNN, CDR2 SYGVQD (reference sequence).

The chain combines TRBV28 with TRBJ1-6; no reliable D call. The V end was cut by 8 bases, the J end by 11 bases, with 10 bases between. Germline CDR1 reads MDHEN; CDR2 reads SYDVKM. CDR3 length: 11 amino acids. The CDR3 region has the DNA TGTGCCAGCCGCAACACCGCACCCCTCCACTTT. Its translation: CASRNTAPLHF.

The chain joins TRBV5-5 to TRBJ2-2; D is ambiguous. V lost 4 bases, J lost 0 bases, and 13 bases lay in between. From germline, CDR1 is SGHKS and CDR2 YYEKEE (reference sequence). The CDR3 runs 16 residues. The CDR3 reads CASSPPRRANTGELFF. In DNA, the CDR3 is TGTGCCAGCAGCCCCCCGCGGCGCGCGAACACCGGGGAGCTGTTTTTT.

The CDR3 bases are TGCGCCAGCACTCAGGGTTTTGGCGGGGAGCTGTTTTTT. This encodes CASTQGFGGELFF. This sequence joins TRBV5-1 and TRBJ2-2, with D possibly matching TRBD1 (5 bases). The CDR3 length is 13 residues. Germline V CDR1 and CDR2: SGHRS, YFSETQ. V was shortened by 6 bases and J by 7 bases, with 13 bases between the two germline ends. The full variable domain, with the rest looked up from reference TRBV5-1 and TRBJ2-2, is KAGVTQTPRYLIKTRGQQVTLSCSPISGHRSVSWYQQTPGQGLQFLFEYFSETQRNKGNFPGRFSGRQFSNSRSEMNVSTLELGDSALYLCASTQGFGGELFFGEGSRLTVL.

Only one count was recorded for this clone. The V gene is TRBV15, the J gene TRBJ2-2, with TRBD2 as a possible D gene (6 bases). CDR1 and CDR2 (germline): LNHNV, YYDKDF (reference sequence). CDR3 size: 16 residues. V was trimmed by 3 bases and J by 8 bases, leaving 19 bases between them. CDR3 in DNA: TGTGCCACCAGCAGCCGGCCGGGAGTACAGGATGGGGAGCTGTTTTTT. Amino acid sequence: CATSSRPGVQDGELFF.

The J gene is TRBJ2-5, the V gene TRBV27, with 14 bases fitting TRBD2. CDR1 is MNHEY and CDR2 is SMNVEV in the germline V gene (reference sequence). V lost 4 bases, J lost 5 bases, and 12 bases stayed unmatched. The CDR3 extends over 18 amino acids. CDR3 region: CASSSPMGLAGVEETQYF. Written as DNA, the CDR3 is TGTGCCAGCAGTTCCCCAATGGGACTAGCGGGGGTCGAGGAGACCCAGTACTTC.

The rearrangement uses TRBV6-6 and TRBJ1-1; D call uncertain. The CDR3 runs 10 residues. V was shortened by 7 bases and J by 7 bases, with 7 bases between the two germline ends. Germline lookup yields CDR1 MNHNY and CDR2 SVGAGI (reference sequence). This CDR3 reads CASKRVEAFF. Written as DNA, the CDR3 is TGTGCCAGCAAGAGGGTTGAAGCTTTCTTT.

The chain recombines TRBV19 with TRBJ2-7; maybe TRBD2 (6 bases). The V gene's germline CDR1 is LNHDA and CDR2 SQIVND (reference sequence). Trimming left V 4 bases short and J 1 base short, with 17 bases between. This CDR3 region has 16 residues. The CDR3 here is CASSTRWGDESYEQYF. In nucleotides, the CDR3 is TGTGCCAGTAGTACCAGGTGGGGGGACGAATCCTACGAGCAGTACTTC.